Sequencing of this T cell receptor beta chain was carried out in a study of regulatory T cells in long-lasting Graves disease. Study-wide results and caveats: New patients shared fewer public clonotypes (approximately 970) than persistent patients did (roughly 2,500). Among samples with persistent disease, TRBV28, TRBJ1-2 and TRBJ2-5 were favored.

Construction of TCR beta libraries relied on iRepertoire HTBI primers and on Arm-PCR targeting CDR3 regions. As processed by the authors: Identified across the samples were 62 TRBV segments and roughly 14 TRBJ segments. TCRdb re-derived calls from the multiplex PCR reads in MiXCR, one entry per CDR3 protein. The V and J calls were not made by the authors but by TCRdb's processing. The sample holds 500,000 to 800,000 distinct CDR3 sequences, about 32% seen once. As concerns this clonotype: Its antigen remains unknown.

CDR3 length: 14 amino acids. Germline values: CDR1 SGHTA, CDR2 FQGNSA. With V trimmed by 5 bases and J by 10 bases, 11 bases remained unmatched. As to time point: persistent/refractory GD, antithyroid drugs over 5 years with positive TRAb. Preparation of the TCR library used RNA extracted from PBMCs. The chain has TRBV7-2 and TRBJ1-1, with TRBD1 identical over 9 bases. The TCR sequence derives from a female donor with Graves disease. Source: peripheral blood mononuclear cells (PBMCs), taken when the disease was refractory, from a patient treated with antithyroid drugs. This CDR3 reads CASSPSGTGLRAFF. CDR3 DNA sequence: TGTGCCAGCAGCCCGTCTGGGACAGGGCTTAGAGCTTTCTTT.